This T cell receptor beta chain was captured by sequencing in a study of regulatory T cells in long-lasting Graves disease (dated by TCRdb to the early 2020s). Broadly, across the study: To count as having persistent Graves' disease, a patient had to have received antithyroid drug treatment for over 5 years with TSH receptor autoantibodies remaining persistently positive. A total of about 35 samples underwent TCR sequencing: about 13 from persistent and around 20 from newly diagnosed Graves' disease patients. This study used TCR sequencing and RNA sequencing of peripheral blood to compare persistent Graves' disease patients against newly diagnosed Graves' disease patients. In the clinical cohort, patients with persistent Graves' disease had used antithyroid drugs for an average of around 9.9 years. The study was registered as a clinical trial and conducted in China.

Points on this clonotype: Its antigen is currently not known. Within one base of it there is no much larger clone, and no base qualities were kept.

Libraries were constructed by multiplex PCR. The instrument given in TCRdb is Illumina HiSeq 4000. iRepertoire HTBI primers and Arm-PCR amplification of CDR3 regions were used to construct TCR beta libraries. PCR products were gel purified before sequencing. Per the source publication's procedure: Across samples, about 63 TRBV and 14 TRBJ segments were identified and used for gene usage analysis of CDR3 amino acid clonotypes. COPE and FqMerger were used to merge the filtered high-quality paired reads into contigs. BLAST was used to align contigs to IMGT TRBV, TRBD and TRBJ reference genes, with CDR3 defined following IMGT. Any clonotype with a frequency above 0.1% was counted as a highly expanded clone. Shannon entropy was used to measure repertoire diversity, and the Gini coefficient was used to measure V-J evenness. Public clonotypes were defined as clonotypes shared by more than one individual. The public reads were run again by TCRdb, first through fastp at Q25 and then through MiXCR, and only productive beta chains were kept. When rows share a CDR3 protein, they turn into one entry using the most common DNA and genes. These V and J calls are TCRdb output, not the study's own analysis. Present in this sample are over 300,000 distinct CDR3 sequences, 15% to 20% of which were seen just once. The ten largest clones add up to approximately 31% of the sample.

General study outcomes and caveats: Persistent Graves' disease patients showed lower TCR Shannon entropy and fewer highly expanded clones than newly diagnosed patients, suggesting clonal expansion. Only the TCR beta chain was sequenced and analyzed. More public clonotypes were shared among persistent patients (around 3,000) than among newly diagnosed patients (over 900). As a limitation, the authors acknowledged that the small sample size may reduce accuracy. Only peripheral blood was studied, because thyroid tissue, the primary lesion, was inaccessible. Preferential use of TRBV28, TRBJ1-2 and TRBJ2-5 was observed in persistent disease, whereas TRBV20-1 and TRBJ2-1 were favored in newly diagnosed disease.

V is reduced by 2 bases and J by 5 bases, leaving a spacing of 12 bases between them. Sequences SGHTA (CDR1) and FQGNSA (CDR2) are obtained from the germline V gene. The CDR3 spans 15 residues, from the cysteine through the phenylalanine. CDR3 DNA only is kept here, 45 bases in frame from base 1. Sample time point, as interpreted from the label and publication: persistent/refractory GD, antithyroid drugs over 5 years with positive TRAb. For both TCR sequencing and RNA sequencing, RNA was extracted from PBMCs using TRIzol. Graves' disease was diagnosed according to American Thyroid Association guidelines. The patients came from an endocrinology department in Xi'an, China. Each patient gave approximately 9 milliliters of peripheral blood, collected in an EDTA anticoagulant tube. Ficoll Paque Plus density gradient separation was used to isolate PBMCs, and no further T cell sorting was performed. An Agilent 2100 Bioanalyzer and agarose gel were used to assess RNA quality, and a NanoDrop 2000 was used to measure RNA concentration.

The sample here was peripheral blood mononuclear cells (PBMCs), taken when the disease was refractory, from a patient treated with antithyroid drugs. The origin of this receptor is a female donor with Graves disease. The chain is made from TRBV7-2 and TRBJ2-2; TRBD1 might be the D gene, on 6 matching bases. The CDR3 is CASSLRTRGTGELFF. The nucleotide sequence is TGTGCCAGCAGCTTACGGACAAGGGGGACCGGGGAGCTGTTTTTT.